The T cell receptor beta chain described here comes from a study of T-cell memory formation after mild COVID-19. Study-level background: TCR clusters mostly belonged to single donors. Findings of the study overall: CD4+ contracting clones were found mainly in CM and EM, and CD8+ ones in EMRA. Later expanders leaned toward CD4+, whereas clones contracting from day 15 to 85 were balanced CD4/CD8.

TCRdb re-called the 5' RACE reads through MiXCR, storing one row per CDR3 protein. Here the sample spans around 440,000 distinct CDR3 sequences, approximately 18% being singletons. The germline gives CDR1 LGHNA, CDR2 YNFKEQ. The germline V and J ends were trimmed by 3 bases and 1 base, with 8 bases remaining between them. This CDR3 contains 14 residues. This clonotype was counted only a few times. Its antigen is unknown. The sequence came from an adult woman who had mild COVID-19 (a few samples of this study predate the infection). Cell type and time point are not known. Source material: PBMCs or a T cell subset sorted from them (not recorded which). The rearrangement joins TRBV4-2 to TRBJ2-3; D gene unclear. The DNA of the CDR3 is TGTGCCAGCAGCCAGTTGGCGGGCACAGATACGCAGTATTTT. Its protein product is CASSQLAGTDTQYF.